This T cell receptor beta chain was retrieved from a study of HIV-infected patients and healthy controls. Notes on the study in general: HIV-infected patients and controls differed significantly in mean usage of eight alpha and eight beta V genes.

This clonotype has a count of ten or more. Its target is not known. No cell fractionation was done, so the repertoire covers all unsorted peripheral blood T cells. The CDR3 runs to 14 residues. Trimming took 2 bases from V and 10 from J; bases not matched to a gene: 6. Germline lookup yields CDR1 LNHDA and CDR2 SQIVND (reference sequence). About 500 ng RNA was reverse transcribed with alpha and beta constant-region primers. Alpha and beta chain libraries were made separately by chain-specific third strand synthesis with multiplexing indices. MiXCR was run by TCRdb on the 5' RACE reads, yielding one entry per CDR3 protein. The sample yields fewer than 9,500 distinct CDR3 sequences, roughly 10% seen once.

Sequences were derived from blood, sampled before antiretroviral therapy. The clonotype was recovered from an adult with HIV infection. The chain has TRBV19 and TRBJ2-1; 9 nucleotides align to TRBD2. The chain's CDR3 is CASSILGLAREQFF. CDR3 DNA: TGTGCCAGTAGTATATTGGGACTAGCACGGGAGCAGTTCTTC.